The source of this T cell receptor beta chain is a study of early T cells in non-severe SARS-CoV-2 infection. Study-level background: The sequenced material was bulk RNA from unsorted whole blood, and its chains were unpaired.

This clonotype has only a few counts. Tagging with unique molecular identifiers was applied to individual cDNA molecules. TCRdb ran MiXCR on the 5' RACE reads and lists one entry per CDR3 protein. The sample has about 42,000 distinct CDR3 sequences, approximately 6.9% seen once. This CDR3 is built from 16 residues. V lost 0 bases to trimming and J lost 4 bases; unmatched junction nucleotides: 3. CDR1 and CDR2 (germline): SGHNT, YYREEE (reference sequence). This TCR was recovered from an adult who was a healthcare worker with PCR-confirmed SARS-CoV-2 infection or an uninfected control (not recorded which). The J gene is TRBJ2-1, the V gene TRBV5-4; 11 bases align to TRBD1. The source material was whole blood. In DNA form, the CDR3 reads TGTGCCAGCAGCTTGGGGACAGGGGGCGGTTACAATGAGCAGTTCTTC. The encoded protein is CASSLGTGGGYNEQFF. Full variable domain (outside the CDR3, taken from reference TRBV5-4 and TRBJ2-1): ETGVTQSPTHLIKTRGQQVTLRCSSQSGHNTVSWYQQALGQGPQFIFQYYREEENGRGNFPPRFSGLQFPNYSSELNVNALELDDSALYLCASSLGTGGGYNEQFFGPGTRLTVL.